This TCR beta chain was observed in a study of Graves' ophthalmopathy and Graves' hyperthyroidism (dated by TCRdb to 2016 to 2019). A note on the overall study: Peripheral blood was collected at initial diagnosis, before any treatment. An independent validation cohort comprised 18 hyperthyroidism patients and roughly 15 patients who later progressed from hyperthyroidism to ophthalmopathy. The 100 discovery patients were randomly divided into training and test sets at a 7:3 ratio. In total, approximately 130 blood samples were TCR-sequenced: around 42 ophthalmopathy, around 75 hyperthyroidism and roughly 17 hyperthyroidism-to-ophthalmopathy patients. In roughly 6 hyperthyroidism patients, T-cell repertoires of thyroid tissue and blood were compared. To tell Graves' ophthalmopathy apart from Graves' hyperthyroidism, and to predict which patients would progress to ophthalmopathy, the study relied on TCR beta repertoire signatures. To explore V-J signatures that separate ophthalmopathy from hyperthyroidism, a discovery set of fewer than 110 patients was enrolled, consisting of about 45 with ophthalmopathy and 57 with stable hyperthyroidism. Following sample collection, hyperthyroidism patients were given methimazole at a starting dose of 30 mg daily, and ophthalmopathy patients were given high-dose intravenous methylprednisolone.

Ophthalmopathy patients were characterized by moderately to severely active disease, a Clinical Activity Score of at least 3, a NOSPECS grade of at least 4, and a disease duration under 3 months. Patients were excluded if they had other autoimmune diseases, uncontrolled infections, pregnancy or lactation. Clinical symptoms, serum thyroxine, TRAb, thyroid ultrasound and orbital computed tomography were used for diagnosis. Using Ficoll-Paque density gradient centrifugation, PBMCs were isolated from less than 13 ml of fresh peripheral blood. Trizol reagent was used to extract the total RNA, and its quality was then checked on an Agilent 2100 Bioanalyzer. Including the terminal cysteine and phenylalanine, the CDR3 comprises 14 residues. The sequence is cut down to CDR3 DNA, 42 bases in frame from base 1. CDR1 MNHNS and CDR2 SASEGT were looked up in the germline V gene. Trimming costs V 7 bases and J 5 bases, and their ends lie 17 bases apart.

Points the paper makes about the study in general: Most of the expanded thyroid clonotypes with a frequency above 0.001 were also detected in blood, and it was suggested that the thyroid immune response may be reflected by blood repertoires. In validation, the model predicted ophthalmopathy progression with 55% to 71% sensitivity and 72.22% specificity; 12 predicted patients were CT-confirmed with GO in a median of around 6 months. In cross-validation, the 13-signature model distinguished ophthalmopathy from stable hyperthyroidism with nearly 90% sensitivity and about 84% specificity, and in the test set the corresponding values were approximately 79% and 70%. Sample size was not predetermined statistically, and investigators were not blinded to group allocation.

For repertoire sequencing, the TCR beta CDR3 regions were amplified from RNA transcripts. The first round was an RT-PCR using HTBI primers with the Qiagen OneStep RT-PCR kit, and this first round was followed by a second-round multiplex PCR, then size selection and purification. Libraries were sequenced on an Illumina HiSeq2000 using paired-end 100 bp reads. The authors' analysis ran thus. Reads were processed with SOAPnuke, discarding reads with adapters, uncalled bases, mean Phred below 15, or no exact constant-primer or identifier match. COPE v1.2.5 was used to merge the high-quality paired reads. Each unique nucleotide sequence was defined as a clonotype, and clonotypes were aligned to IMGT TRB V, D and J references with MiTCR v1.1. Only V-J combinations with frequency above 0.0001 were analysed, covering approximately 99% of repertoires. For each V-J combination, a TCR clonal expansion and chaos score was defined as F50 clonal expansion divided by the chaos observed in the TCRdist matrix. Welch's t-statistics and random forest were used to reduce the features to 10 to 15 V-J combinations, which were then used as input to a naive Bayes classifier. Thyroid-blood repertoire similarity was quantified with the Morisita-Horn index. TCRdb cleaned the public reads at Q25 with fastp, built clones with MiXCR and kept in-frame beta chains. Each entry merges the rows of one CDR3 protein and shows their most common DNA and genes. TCRdb's processing, not the authors' own work, is the source of the V and J calls. This sample is represented by 200,000 to 250,000 distinct CDR3 sequences; 20% to 25% of them were singletons. Jointly, the top ten make up around 45% of the sample.

This clonotype has ten or more counts. There is no known antigen for this receptor. No base quality values were provided; no much bigger clone lies one nucleotide off. Sequencing was done on a sample of peripheral blood. The clonotype originates from a woman aged 45-65 years with Graves' ophthalmopathy. Donor details come from another sample of the same person, matched by shared clones. The chain is assembled from TRBV6-1 and TRBJ2-5; the D gene cannot be resolved reliably. The bases are TGTGCCAGCACCCCCGGCTGGCGATCGGAGACCCAGTACTTC. It specifies CASTPGWRSETQYF.